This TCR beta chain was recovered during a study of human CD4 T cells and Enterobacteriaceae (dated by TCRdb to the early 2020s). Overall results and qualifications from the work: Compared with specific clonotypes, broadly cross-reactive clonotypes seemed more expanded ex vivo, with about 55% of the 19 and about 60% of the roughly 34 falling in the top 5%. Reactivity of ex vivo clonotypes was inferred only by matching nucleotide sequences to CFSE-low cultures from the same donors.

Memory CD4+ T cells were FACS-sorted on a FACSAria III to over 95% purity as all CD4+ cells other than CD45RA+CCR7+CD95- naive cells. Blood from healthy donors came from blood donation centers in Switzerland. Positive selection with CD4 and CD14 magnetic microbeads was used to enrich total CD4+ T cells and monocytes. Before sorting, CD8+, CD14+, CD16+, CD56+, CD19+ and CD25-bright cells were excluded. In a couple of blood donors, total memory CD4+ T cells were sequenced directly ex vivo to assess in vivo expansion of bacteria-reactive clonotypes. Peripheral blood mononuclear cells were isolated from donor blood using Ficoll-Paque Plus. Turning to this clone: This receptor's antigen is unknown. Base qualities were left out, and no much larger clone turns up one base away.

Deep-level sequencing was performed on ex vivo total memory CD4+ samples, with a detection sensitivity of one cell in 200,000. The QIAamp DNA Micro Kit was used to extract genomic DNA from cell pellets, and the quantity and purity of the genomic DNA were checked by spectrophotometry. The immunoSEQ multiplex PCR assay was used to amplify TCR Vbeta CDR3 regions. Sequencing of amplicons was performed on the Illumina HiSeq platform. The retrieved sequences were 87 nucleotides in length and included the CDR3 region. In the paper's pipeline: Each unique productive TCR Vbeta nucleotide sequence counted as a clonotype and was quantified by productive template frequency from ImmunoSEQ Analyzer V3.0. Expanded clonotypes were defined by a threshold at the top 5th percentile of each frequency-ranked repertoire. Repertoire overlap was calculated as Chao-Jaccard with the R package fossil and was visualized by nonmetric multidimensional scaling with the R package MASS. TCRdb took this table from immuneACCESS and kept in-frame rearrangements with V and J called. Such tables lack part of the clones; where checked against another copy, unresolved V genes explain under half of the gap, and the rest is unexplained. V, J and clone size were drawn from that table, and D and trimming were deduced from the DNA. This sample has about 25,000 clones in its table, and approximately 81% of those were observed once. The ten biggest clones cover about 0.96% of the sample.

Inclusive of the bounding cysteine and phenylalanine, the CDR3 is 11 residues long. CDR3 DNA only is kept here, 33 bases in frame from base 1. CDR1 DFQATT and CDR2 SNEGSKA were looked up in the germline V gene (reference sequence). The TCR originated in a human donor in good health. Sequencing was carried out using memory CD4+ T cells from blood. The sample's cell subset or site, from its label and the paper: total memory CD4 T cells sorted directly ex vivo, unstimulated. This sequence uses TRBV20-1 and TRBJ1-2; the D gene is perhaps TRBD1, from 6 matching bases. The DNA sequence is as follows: TGCACCCCTGGGGGCGACTATGGCTACACCTTC. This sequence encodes CTPGGDYGYTF.